This TCR beta chain is drawn from a study of cytomegalovirus exposure and HLA in healthy donors. Trimming removed 6 bases at V and 3 bases at J, with 17 bases between. Germline lookup yields CDR1 MDHEN and CDR2 SYDVKM. This CDR3 contains 15 residues. PCR used 60 Vbeta primers and 13 Jbeta primers. Here immunoSEQ multiplex PCR was the method, and the copy in TCRdb shows in-frame clones only, minus some. The repertoire holds 250,000 to 350,000 clones, under 90% seen once, with 0.3% to 0.35% in the top ten. This clone was seen a single time. Its antigen is currently unknown. General study findings and limits: In a later analysis, a genetic analysis reported fewer productive-TCR N-insertions in an Asian-associated ancestry cluster than the cohort average. CMV antigen specificity was confirmed in vitro for three CMV-associated chains. Prediction of most subjects' HLA-A and HLA-B alleles by TCR beta sequences was reportedly accurate. In a later analysis, about 17,000 TCR beta sequences were associated with HLA alleles at 0.05 false discovery rate.

The sequence derives from a girl aged 2-10 years in good health and CMV-seronegative. The sample taken for sequencing was PBMCs. The chain has TRBV28 and TRBJ1-2; D is uncertain. The CDR3 sequence is CASSPPGVRDYGYTF. The CDR3 DNA is TGTGCCAGCAGCCCGCCCGGGGTTCGTGACTATGGCTACACCTTC.